The 29 T cell receptor beta chains reported below all come from one sample, sequenced in a study of blood T cell repertoires in COVID-19. Sequenced by immunoSEQ multiplex PCR; TCRdb stores in-frame clones only, minus some. The repertoire holds 50,000 to 65,000 clones, with roughly 70% as singletons. Sequencing used PBMCs or T cells enriched from blood (not recorded which). These receptors were collected from a woman in her fifties or sixties who had been exposed to COVID-19.

The V call is TRBV28, the J call TRBJ2-6; TRBD1 agrees at 10 bases. Germline V gene sequence: CDR1 MDHEN, CDR2 SYDVKM. This CDR3 has 16 residues. V lost 7 bases and J lost 1; bases outside the gene matches: 4. The CDR3 is CASIGTGESGANVLTF. The CDR3 bases are TGTGCCAGCATTGGGACAGGGGAATCTGGGGCCAACGTCCTGACTTTC.

This rearrangement joins TRBV4-1 to TRBJ1-5; D is ambiguous. V gave up 3 bases and J gave up 10 bases, with 19 bases separating them. Germline V lookup: CDR1 MGHRA, CDR2 YSYEKL. This CDR3 region has 15 residues. CDR3 coding DNA: TGCGCCAGCAGCCAGGAGGACCGCTACAATCGCCCCCAGCATTTT. This encodes CASSQEDRYNRPQHF.

This chain uses TRBV30 with TRBJ1-6; 11 bases fit TRBD1. The germline V gene encodes CDR1 GTSNPN and CDR2 SVGIG (reference sequence). The V gene end was trimmed by 8 bases and the J gene end by 7 bases; junction bases not matched to a gene: 10. The CDR3 is 15 amino acids. This CDR3 reads CALHVRDRGNSPLHF. The CDR3 bases are TGTGCCCTTCATGTTCGGGACAGGGGGAATTCACCCCTCCACTTT.

The chain couples TRBV20-1 to TRBJ2-7; the match to TRBD1 covers 9 bases. The V segment lost 5 bases and the J segment 9 bases; nucleotides outside the gene matches: 5. The CDR3 consists of 11 residues. Germline loops: CDR1 DFQATT, CDR2 SNEGSKA (reference sequence). The CDR3 spells CSAGQGPPQYF. The DNA for the CDR3 is TGCAGTGCTGGACAGGGGCCGCCGCAGTACTTC.

This chain joins TRBV12-3 or TRBV12-4 and TRBJ1-3; D unclear. The CDR3 runs 13 residues. Trimming left V 6 bases short and J 4 bases short, with 10 bases between. CDR3 sequence: CASSTKRGNTIYF. Written as DNA, the CDR3 is TGTGCCAGCAGCACCAAGAGGGGAAACACCATATATTTT.

This clone is medium-sized by share. The chain employs TRBV21-1 and TRBJ1-1; the table's D call of TRBD1 was not tested on the DNA. TRBV21-1 has pseudogene status. This CDR3 is 14 amino acids long. DNA for the CDR3: TGTGCCAGCAGCGAAAGACAGGGGGGCACTGAAGCTTTCTTT. Protein product: CASSERQGGTEAFF.

This chain joins TRBV30 and TRBJ2-1, with TRBD1 as a possible D gene (5 bases). The CDR3 contains 11 residues. V shed 5 bases and J shed 6 bases, with 8 bases lying between them. Germline V gene sequence: CDR1 GTSNPN, CDR2 SVGIG (reference sequence). CDR3 DNA: TGTGCCTGGGGCACAGGCAATGAGCAGTTCTTC. This translates into CAWGTGNEQFF.

The chain links TRBV7-2 to TRBJ1-2, with a possible D match to TRBD1 (5 bases). The CDR3 has 13 amino acids. Germline-derived CDR1 and CDR2 are SGHTA and FQGNSA. Trimming removed 5 bases at V and 8 bases at J, with 15 bases between. The CDR3 bases are TGTGCCAGCAGCCCCACGTCAGGGAACGGCTACACCTTC. Translation gives CASSPTSGNGYTF.

CDR3 coding DNA: TGTGCCAGCAGCCCTCGTGCAGGAACTAACTATGGCTACACCTTC. It translates to CASSPRAGTNYGYTF. This rearrangement joins TRBV9 to TRBJ1-2, with no clear D. The V end lost 4 bases, the J end lost 0 bases, and 13 bases lay between the germline ends. There are 15 residues in the CDR3. CDR1 is SGDLS, CDR2 YYNGEE, per germline. The full variable domain, its missing parts supplied by reference TRBV9 and TRBJ1-2, is DSGVTQTPKHLITATGQRVTLRCSPRSGDLSVYWYQQSLDQGLQFLIQYYNGEERAKGNILERFSAQQFPDLHSELNLSSLELGDSALYFCASSPRAGTNYGYTFGSGTRLTVV.

This chain links TRBV10-3 with TRBJ1-5; D gene uncertain. This CDR3 is 15 amino acids long. The V gene lost 8 bases and the J gene lost 3 bases, with 17 bases spanning the gap. The germline V gene encodes CDR1 ENHRY and CDR2 SYGVKD. CDR3 in DNA: TGTGCCATCTCCCCCTCGGGGAGAAACAATCAGCCCCAGCATTTT. This sequence encodes CAISPSGRNNQPQHF.

This clone occurred many times. V usage is TRBV11-2 and J usage is TRBJ1-1, with unresolved D. CDR1 SGHAT and CDR2 FQNNGV come from the germline V gene. The V end was cut by 1 base, the J end by 1 base, with 4 bases between. This CDR3 comprises 13 residues. The CDR3 coding sequence is TGTGCCAGCAGCTTAGGGCAGAACACTGAAGCTTTCTTT. Amino acid sequence: CASSLGQNTEAFF.

The V gene is TRBV9, the J gene TRBJ2-7; D call uncertain. CDR1 and CDR2 from the germline V gene are SGDLS and YYNGEE. V lost 2 bases, J lost 0 bases, and 12 bases lay in between. This CDR3 region has 15 residues. CDR3 in DNA: TGTGCCAGCAGCGTGGGCCCAGTCAGCTCCTACGAGCAGTACTTC. This translates into CASSVGPVSSYEQYF.

This clone was seen more than once but under ten times. This chain uses TRBV29-1 with TRBJ2-5; D is possibly TRBD2 (6 bases). V shed 5 bases and J shed 5 bases, with 12 bases lying between them. Germline V gene sequence: CDR1 SQVTM, CDR2 ANQGSEA. The CDR3 is made up of 12 amino acids. The CDR3 sequence is CSVRSGRETQYF. The CDR3 DNA follows: TGCAGCGTTCGGTCGGGGAGGGAGACCCAGTACTTC. Full variable domain (missing parts from reference TRBV29-1 and TRBJ2-5): SAVISQKPSRDICQRGTSLTIQCQVDSQVTMMFWYRQQPGQSLTLIATANQGSEATYESGFVIDKFPISRPNLTFSTLTVSNMSPEDSSIYLCSVRSGRETQYFGPGTRLLVL.

This clone was detected only a few times. The rearrangement uses TRBV19 and TRBJ2-4, with D uncertain. The CDR3 runs to 16 residues. In germline, CDR1 is LNHDA, CDR2 SQIVND (reference sequence). V lost 4 bases and J lost 1, with 14 bases in between. In DNA form, the CDR3 reads TGTGCCAGTAGTAGGCTTCAAGAGAGGGCCAAAAACATTCAGTACTTC. This translates into CASSRLQERAKNIQYF.

This clone was detected only a few times. This chain joins TRBV2 and TRBJ1-5; D ambiguous. The CDR3 length is 14 residues. Germline CDR1 and CDR2: SNHLY and FYNNEI. Trimming shortened V by 0 bases and J by 4 bases, and 7 bases separated the two germline ends. The CDR3 spells CASSEASLNQPQHF. CDR3 DNA sequence: TGTGCCAGCAGTGAAGCATCACTGAATCAGCCCCAGCATTTT.

This clone showed up just once. The CDR3 sequence is CASSLGSNQPQHF. The CDR3 DNA follows: TGTGCCAGCTCACTCGGTAGCAATCAGCCCCAGCATTTT. The chain carries TRBV18 and TRBJ1-5, with D hard to call. The CDR3 extends over 13 amino acids. CDR1 KGHSH and CDR2 LQKENI come from the germline V gene. The ends were cut back, 4 bases at V and 0 bases at J, with 4 bases in the middle.

The V gene is TRBV2, the J gene TRBJ1-4, with D maybe TRBD1 (5 bases). V lost 7 bases to trimming and J lost 10 bases, with 10 bases between them. The germline V gene encodes CDR1 SNHLY and CDR2 FYNNEI. The CDR3 extends over 11 amino acids. CDR3 sequence: CASTGKRKLFF. In DNA form, the CDR3 reads TGTGCCAGCACAGGGAAGAGAAAACTGTTTTTT.

The rearrangement uses TRBV28 and TRBJ2-4; possible D gene TRBD1, 5 bases. In germline, CDR1 is MDHEN, CDR2 SYDVKM. Trimming left V 4 bases short and J 1 base short, with 11 bases between. The CDR3 consists of 15 residues. CDR3 sequence reads: CASSSPGNAKNIQYF. CDR3 sequence (DNA): TGTGCCAGCAGTTCTCCAGGGAACGCCAAAAACATTCAGTACTTC. Looking up the rest from reference TRBV28 and TRBJ2-4 gives the full variable domain: DVKVTQSSRYLVKRTGEKVFLECVQDMDHENMFWYRQDPGLGLRLIYFSYDVKMKEKGDIPEGYSVSREKKERFSLILESASTNQTSMYLCASSSPGNAKNIQYFGAGTRLSVL.

This chain links TRBV9 with TRBJ2-5, with 8 bases lining up with TRBD2. CDR1 is SGDLS, CDR2 YYNGEE, per germline. CDR3 size: 21 residues. The junction had 20 bases not matched to a gene; V was cut back by 1 base and J by 0 bases. The CDR3 spells CASSVSSRITPREGHQETQYF. The DNA of the CDR3 is TGTGCCAGCAGCGTATCCTCGAGAATAACACCCCGGGAGGGGCACCAAGAGACCCAGTACTTC.

The chain carries TRBV6-1 and TRBJ1-5; D call uncertain. The length of the CDR3 is 14 residues. Germline lookup yields CDR1 MNHNS and CDR2 SASEGT. Trimming stripped 2 bases from V and 4 bases from J, with 9 bases between. The CDR3 spells CASSEWGGNQPQHF. CDR3 sequence (DNA): TGTGCCAGCAGTGAATGGGGAGGAAATCAGCCCCAGCATTTT.

This clone was detected once. This chain joins TRBV14 and TRBJ2-1, with 10 nucleotides matching TRBD2. V was pared by 4 bases and J by 6 bases, with 9 bases of the junction left unmatched. There are 16 residues in the CDR3. CDR1 and CDR2 from the germline V gene are SGHDN and FVKESK. CDR3 in DNA: TGTGCCAGCAGCCCTAAGAGGAAGCGGGAGGGCAATGAGCAGTTCTTC. This gives the protein CASSPKRKREGNEQFF.

The chain carries TRBV7-2 and TRBJ2-7, with TRBD1 matching 8 bases. Germline V gene sequence: CDR1 SGHTA, CDR2 FQGNSA. V gave up 3 bases and J gave up 3 bases; unmatched junction bases: 4. The CDR3 sequence is 14 residues long. The CDR3 DNA reads as TGTGCCAGCAGCTTGCTAACAGGGGGCTACGAGCAGTACTTC. This encodes CASSLLTGGYEQYF. The full variable domain, its missing parts supplied by reference TRBV7-2 and TRBJ2-7, is GAGVSQSPSNKVTEKGKDVELRCDPISGHTALYWYRQSLGQGLEFLIYFQGNSAPDKSGLPSDRFSAERTGGSVSTLTIQRTQQEDSAVYLCASSLLTGGYEQYFGPGTRLTVT.

This rearrangement joins TRBV2 to TRBJ1-4; tentative D call: TRBD1 (6 bases). This CDR3 contains 13 residues. The germline V gene encodes CDR1 SNHLY and CDR2 FYNNEI. The V end lost 6 bases, the J end lost 8 bases, and 13 bases lay between the germline ends. The chain's CDR3 is CASSPTGREKLFF. DNA for the CDR3: TGTGCCAGCAGCCCGACAGGTCGCGAAAAACTGTTTTTT. Together with reference TRBV2 and TRBJ1-4, the CDR3 gives the full variable domain: EPEVTQTPSHQVTQMGQEVILRCVPISNHLYFYWYRQILGQKVEFLVSFYNNEISEKSEIFDDQFSVERPDGSNFTLKIRSTKLEDSAMYFCASSPTGREKLFFGSGTQLSVL.

This clone was counted only a few times. Other DNA variants within this sample encode the same CDR3. The chain combines TRBV25-1 with TRBJ1-4; 7 bases align to TRBD1. The CDR3 spans 15 residues. CDR1 MGHDK and CDR2 SYGVNS come from the germline V gene. V lost 1 base, J lost 8 bases, and 7 bases stayed unmatched. The CDR3, as DNA: TGTGCCAGCAGTGAATTAAGGGGGCGGAGGGAAAAACTGTTTTTT. Its protein is CASSELRGRREKLFF.

The chain carries TRBV5-8 and TRBJ2-5, with 10 bases lining up with TRBD2. With V trimmed by 3 bases and J by 0 bases, 11 bases remained unmatched. Per the germline V gene, CDR1 is SGHTS and CDR2 is YDEGEE. The CDR3 has 18 amino acids. As DNA, the CDR3 is TGTGCCAGCAGCTCGACACAGACTAGCGGGTGGTACCAAGAGACCCAGTACTTC. Translated, it gives CASSSTQTSGWYQETQYF.

The V gene is TRBV29-1, the J gene TRBJ2-7; the D is unclear. The CDR3 is made up of 13 amino acids. V lost 3 bases and J 1 base, leaving 10 bases between the germline ends. Germline V gives CDR1 SQVTM, CDR2 ANQGSEA. The CDR3 nucleotides read TGCAGCGTTGAGGTCAGGCGATCCTACGAGCAGTACTTC. As protein: CSVEVRRSYEQYF.

This sequence joins TRBV30 and TRBJ2-7; D might be TRBD1 (5 bases). The V and J ends lost 3 bases and 4 bases respectively, with 16 bases between them. CDR1 is GTSNPN, CDR2 SVGIG, per germline (reference sequence). The CDR3 has 14 amino acids. CDR3 DNA sequence: TGTGCCTGGAGAGGGGCTGAGTTTGGGTACGAGCAGTACTTC. Protein: CAWRGAEFGYEQYF.

This clone was observed once. The DNA for the CDR3 is TGTGCCAGCAGCCAGTCCCGTAACACTGAAGCTTTCTTT. This translates into CASSQSRNTEAFF. This chain joins TRBV6-5 and TRBJ1-1; unclear D gene. The germline CDR1 and CDR2 sequences are MNHEY and SVGAGI. This CDR3 has 13 residues. The ends were cut back, 6 bases at V and 2 bases at J, with 10 bases in the middle.

The chain joins TRBV3-1 (or the pseudogene TRBV3-2) to TRBJ2-3, with 8 bases fitting TRBD2. Unmatched junction bases numbered 8, after V lost 4 bases and J lost 5 bases. Germline V CDR1 and CDR2: LGHDT, YNNKEL (reference sequence). This CDR3 comprises 15 residues. CDR3 amino acids: CASSPGLGSGDTQYF. DNA of the CDR3: TGTGCCAGCAGCCCGGGACTAGGGTCGGGAGATACGCAGTATTTT.